Shown below are 11 T cell receptor beta chains from a single sample sequenced in a study of T cell changes during pregnancy in multiple sclerosis. Here immunoSEQ multiplex PCR was the method, and the copy in TCRdb shows in-frame clones only, minus some. The sample includes more than 90,000 clones, roughly 90% of them seen just once. Sequenced material: peripheral blood, taken in the first trimester of pregnancy. These receptors all come from a female donor with multiple sclerosis, enrolled in a pregnancy study.

This chain joins TRBV21-1 and TRBJ1-2; the D call TRBD1 from the table was never checked on the DNA. TRBV21-1 counts as a pseudogene. The CDR3 covers 16 residues. The CDR3 DNA follows: TGTGCCAGCAGCCCCTCGTTGACAGGGTTTAACTATGGCTACACCTTC. The encoded protein is CASSPSLTGFNYGYTF.

The gene calls are TRBV5-4 and TRBJ2-7; TRBD1 is a possible D gene (6 bases). The ends were cut back, 2 bases at V and 2 bases at J, with 8 bases in the middle. Germline CDR1 SGHNT, CDR2 YYREEE (reference sequence). This CDR3 is 13 amino acids long. The CDR3 DNA is TGTGCCAGCAGCTTTGGACAGACCTACGAGCAGTACTTC. Translated: CASSFGQTYEQYF. Full variable domain (outside the CDR3, taken from reference TRBV5-4 and TRBJ2-7): ETGVTQSPTHLIKTRGQQVTLRCSSQSGHNTVSWYQQALGQGPQFIFQYYREEENGRGNFPPRFSGLQFPNYSSELNVNALELDDSALYLCASSFGQTYEQYFGPGTRLTVT.

The CDR3 DNA reads as TGCGCCAGCGGTGAGCGAACCTACAATGAGCAGTTCTTC. Translation gives CASGERTYNEQFF. The chain couples TRBV5-1 to TRBJ2-1; D is uncertain. The CDR3 runs to 13 residues. Trimming left V 7 bases short and J 2 bases short, with 10 bases between. Germline V gene data show CDR1 as SGHRS and CDR2 as YFSETQ.

This rearrangement joins TRBV5-1 to TRBJ1-2; possibly TRBD1 for D (5 bases). The CDR3 extends over 15 amino acids. Germline CDR1 SGHRS, CDR2 YFSETQ. Between the trimmed V and J ends, which lost 3 bases and 1 base, there was a span of 13 bases. CDR3 sequence: CASSSEGRGNYGYTF. CDR3 bases: TGCGCCAGCAGCTCGGAAGGGAGGGGTAACTATGGCTACACCTTC. The full variable domain, rest sourced from reference TRBV5-1 and TRBJ1-2, is KAGVTQTPRYLIKTRGQQVTLSCSPISGHRSVSWYQQTPGQGLQFLFEYFSETQRNKGNFPGRFSGRQFSNSRSEMNVSTLELGDSALYLCASSSEGRGNYGYTFGSGTRLTVV.

The chain combines TRBV2 with TRBJ2-7; a possible D gene is TRBD1 (5 bases). Germline assignment: CDR1 SNHLY and CDR2 FYNNEI. This CDR3 spans 12 amino acids. V lost 7 bases and J 6 bases, leaving 13 bases between the germline ends. The CDR3 reads CASNIARVEQYF. CDR3 nucleotide sequence: TGTGCCAGCAACATAGCCAGGGTCGAGCAGTACTTC.

This chain uses TRBV7-2 with TRBJ2-3, with 8 bases lining up with TRBD1. In germline, CDR1 is SGHTA, CDR2 FQGNSA. The CDR3 has 14 amino acids. V lost 4 bases, J lost 3 bases, and 3 bases stayed unmatched. The CDR3 DNA reads as TGTGCCAGCAGCTGGGACAGGTCGACAGATACGCAGTATTTT. It translates to CASSWDRSTDTQYF. The whole variable domain, filled in from reference TRBV7-2 and TRBJ2-3, reads GAGVSQSPSNKVTEKGKDVELRCDPISGHTALYWYRQSLGQGLEFLIYFQGNSAPDKSGLPSDRFSAERTGGSVSTLTIQRTQQEDSAVYLCASSWDRSTDTQYFGPGTRLTVL.

The chain uses TRBV6-1 and TRBJ2-5; 8 bases are shared with TRBD1. This CDR3 spans 17 amino acids. Losses at the gene ends were 2 bases for V and 5 bases for J; bases not matched to a gene: 13. The germline gives CDR1 MNHNS, CDR2 SASEGT. The CDR3 loop is CASSEQTTGELGETQYF. In DNA, the CDR3 is TGTGCCAGCAGTGAACAAACGACAGGGGAATTGGGTGAGACCCAGTACTTC.

The chain uses TRBV18 and TRBJ1-5, with 10 bases identical to TRBD1. The J segment lost 5 bases and the V segment lost 3 bases, leaving 4 bases of the junction unmatched. The CDR3 spans 15 residues. From germline, CDR1 is KGHSH and CDR2 LQKENI. The CDR3 here is CASSPPGQGYQPQHF. CDR3 DNA: TGTGCCAGCTCACCGCCGGGACAGGGGTATCAGCCCCAGCATTTT.

The rearrangement links TRBV19 to TRBJ2-5; TRBD1 aligns across 7 bases. This CDR3 is 14 amino acids long. V shed 5 bases, J shed 5 bases, and the junction held 8 bases outside the gene matches. The germline V gene has CDR1 LNHDA and CDR2 SQIVND (reference sequence). The CDR3 sequence is CASSHGRGKETQYF. DNA for the CDR3: TGTGCCAGTAGTCACGGCAGGGGGAAGGAGACCCAGTACTTC. The complete variable domain, with remaining parts taken from reference TRBV19 and TRBJ2-5, reads DGGITQSPKYLFRKEGQNVTLSCEQNLNHDAMYWYRQDPGQGLRLIYYSQIVNDFQKGDIAEGYSVSREKKESFPLTVTSAQKNPTAFYLCASSHGRGKETQYFGPGTRLLVL.

V usage is TRBV28 and J usage is TRBJ2-5, with TRBD2 identical over 8 bases. The CDR3 sequence is 17 residues long. Germline V gene lookup returns CDR1 MDHEN and CDR2 SYDVKM. Trimming removed 4 bases from V and 2 bases from J; junction bases left unmatched: 12. This chain's CDR3 is CASSSPPLAVQQETQYF. As DNA, the CDR3 is TGTGCCAGCAGTTCTCCCCCACTAGCGGTTCAGCAAGAGACCCAGTACTTC.

The V call is TRBV6-5, the J call TRBJ1-1, with D unresolved. The CDR3 spans 13 residues. Per germline, CDR1 MNHEY and CDR2 SVGAGI. The V end was cut by 4 bases, the J end by 1 base, with 7 bases between. The CDR3 spells CASSSAKNTEAFF. The CDR3 bases are TGTGCCAGCAGTTCTGCTAAGAACACTGAAGCTTTCTTT.